A selection of T cell receptor beta chains follows, all from one sample in a study of blood T cell repertoires in COVID-19. Sequencing was performed with immunoSEQ multiplex PCR; in TCRdb, only in-frame clones are kept and a portion is missing. The sample gives 300,000 or so clones, more than 85% of which show up once; over 1% is in the top ten. Sequencing was done on a sample of peripheral blood. The source of these receptors is a man in his 70s with acute or convalescent COVID-19. The CDR3 runs from the conserved cysteine through the conserved F or W. Fields, in order: J gene, clone size, V gene, D gene, CDR3 protein, CDR3 DNA. D genes are given only for firm matches. Rows may omit the clone size; those that give it use once, few, many or a size class.

j_call: TRBJ1-1; clone_size: -; v_call: TRBV19; d_call: TRBD1; cdr3_aa: CASSMDGQGGNTEAFF; cdr3_nt: TGTGCCAGTAGTATGGATGGACAGGGGGGGAACACTGAAGCTTTCTTT
j_call: TRBJ2-1; clone_size: -; v_call: TRBV5-4; d_call: TRBD1; cdr3_aa: CASSRDRNNEQFF; cdr3_nt: TGTGCCAGCAGCCGGGACAGAAACAATGAGCAGTTCTTC
j_call: TRBJ1-1; clone_size: once; v_call: TRBV5-4; d_call: -; cdr3_aa: CASSLGTANTEAFF; cdr3_nt: TGTGCCAGCAGCTTGGGGACAGCTAACACTGAAGCTTTCTTT
j_call: TRBJ2-5; clone_size: -; v_call: TRBV11-2; d_call: -; cdr3_aa: CASTGGQKETQYF; cdr3_nt: TGTGCCAGCACCGGGGGGCAAAAAGAGACCCAGTACTTC
j_call: TRBJ2-7; clone_size: once; v_call: TRBV15; d_call: -; cdr3_aa: CATSRARSSYEQYF; cdr3_nt: TGTGCCACCAGCAGAGCCCGGTCCTCCTACGAGCAGTACTTC
j_call: TRBJ2-1; clone_size: -; v_call: TRBV24-1; d_call: TRBD1; cdr3_aa: CATSDPVPGQVGGTRDEQFF; cdr3_nt: TGTGCCACCAGTGATCCAGTCCCGGGACAGGTTGGGGGGACTCGTGATGAGCAGTTCTTC
j_call: TRBJ1-6; clone_size: -; v_call: TRBV4-2; d_call: -; cdr3_aa: CASSQVTENSPLHF; cdr3_nt: TGTGCCAGCAGCCAAGTGACAGAGAATTCACCCCTCCACTTT
j_call: TRBJ2-7; clone_size: -; v_call: TRBV6-5; d_call: TRBD2; cdr3_aa: CASSAWAGAYEQYF; cdr3_nt: TGTGCCAGCAGCGCCTGGGCGGGAGCCTACGAGCAGTACTTC
j_call: TRBJ1-6; clone_size: -; v_call: TRBV6-1; d_call: TRBD1; cdr3_aa: CASSANVWDRRSPLHF; cdr3_nt: TGTGCCAGCAGTGCTAATGTTTGGGACAGGAGATCACCCCTCCACTTT
j_call: TRBJ1-2; clone_size: -; v_call: TRBV12-3/TRBV12-4; d_call: TRBD1; cdr3_aa: CASSSQGVEGYTF; cdr3_nt: TGTGCCAGCAGTTCACAGGGGGTGGAGGGCTACACCTTC
j_call: TRBJ1-1; clone_size: -; v_call: TRBV6-5; d_call: -; cdr3_aa: CASSYDSGVTEAFF; cdr3_nt: TGTGCCAGCAGTTACGATTCAGGGGTTACTGAAGCTTTCTTT
j_call: TRBJ2-1; clone_size: -; v_call: TRBV18; d_call: TRBD2; cdr3_aa: CASSVIAGGPHNEQFF; cdr3_nt: TGTGCCAGCTCAGTGATAGCGGGAGGGCCCCACAATGAGCAGTTCTTC
j_call: TRBJ1-1; clone_size: -; v_call: TRBV6-2/TRBV6-3; d_call: -; cdr3_aa: CASSYGGAFGTEAFF; cdr3_nt: TGTGCCAGCAGTTATGGGGGGGCATTTGGCACTGAAGCTTTCTTT
j_call: TRBJ1-5; clone_size: -; v_call: TRBV4-3; d_call: TRBD1; cdr3_aa: CASSQGQGAQPQHF; cdr3_nt: TGCGCCAGCAGCCAAGGACAGGGGGCGCAGCCCCAGCATTTT
j_call: TRBJ1-2; clone_size: -; v_call: TRBV19; d_call: -; cdr3_aa: CASSVGAGYGYTF; cdr3_nt: TGTGCCAGTAGCGTGGGGGCCGGCTATGGCTACACCTTC
j_call: TRBJ2-3; clone_size: -; v_call: TRBV24-1; d_call: TRBD2; cdr3_aa: CATSDPGVGRVSDTQYF; cdr3_nt: TGTGCCACCAGTGACCCCGGGGTAGGGAGGGTGTCAGATACGCAGTATTTT
j_call: TRBJ2-2; clone_size: -; v_call: TRBV19; d_call: -; cdr3_aa: CASSIGAGIAGELFF; cdr3_nt: TGTGCCAGTAGTATAGGGGCAGGGATAGCCGGGGAGCTGTTTTTT
j_call: TRBJ1-1; clone_size: -; v_call: TRBV7-2; d_call: TRBD1; cdr3_aa: CASSLAYLGQPQGTEAFF; cdr3_nt: TGTGCCAGCAGCTTAGCCTATCTGGGACAGCCTCAGGGAACTGAAGCTTTCTTT
j_call: TRBJ1-1; clone_size: -; v_call: TRBV6-1; d_call: -; cdr3_aa: CASSEANAMAAFF; cdr3_nt: TGTGCCAGCAGTGAAGCGAATGCCATGGCAGCTTTCTTT
j_call: TRBJ2-4; clone_size: -; v_call: TRBV27; d_call: -; cdr3_aa: CASSLSGAGTKNIQYF; cdr3_nt: TGTGCCAGCAGTTTATCGGGGGCAGGGACCAAAAACATTCAGTACTTC
j_call: TRBJ2-2; clone_size: -; v_call: TRBV7-2; d_call: TRBD2; cdr3_aa: CASSGGSGASGELFF; cdr3_nt: TGTGCCAGCAGCGGGGGGAGCGGGGCCTCCGGGGAGCTGTTTTTT